This entry lists 3 T cell receptor beta chains sequenced from one sample in a study of blood T cell repertoires in COVID-19. Method: immunoSEQ multiplex PCR; TCRdb's copy keeps in-frame clones and lacks some. The top ten hold about 1.2% of the sample, which has some 120,000 clones, nearly 90% seen once. Sequenced input: peripheral blood. The receptors were sampled from a woman of 80 years or more with acute or convalescent COVID-19.

The chain uses TRBV4-2 and TRBJ2-5, with TRBD2 matching 10 bases. The CDR3 is made up of 18 amino acids. Germline CDR1 LGHNA, CDR2 YNFKEQ. With 0 bases clipped from V and 1 base from J, the junction kept 8 bases outside the gene matches. This chain's CDR3 is CASSQDGSGGPIQETQYF. DNA of the CDR3: TGTGCCAGCAGCCAAGACGGTAGCGGGGGGCCTATCCAAGAGACCCAGTACTTC.

This clone was counted a single time. This sequence joins TRBV21-1 and TRBJ2-3; TRBD1 is the table's D call, not checked against the DNA. TRBV21-1 corresponds to a pseudogene. The CDR3 covers 16 residues. The CDR3 DNA is TGTGCCAGCAGCAATCCCCTCCACAGGGTCACAGATACGCAGTATTTT. Translating it yields CASSNPLHRVTDTQYF.

The V and J genes are TRBV7-2 and TRBJ2-3, with D perhaps matching TRBD1 (6 bases). CDR1 is SGHTA, CDR2 FQGNSA, per germline. The CDR3 is 15 amino acids. Deletions cut 4 bases from V and 0 bases from J, with 11 bases between. This chain's CDR3 is CASSSTGASTDTQYF. The CDR3 DNA is TGTGCCAGCAGCTCGACAGGAGCTAGCACAGATACGCAGTATTTT. Together with reference TRBV7-2 and TRBJ2-3, the CDR3 gives the full variable domain: GAGVSQSPSNKVTEKGKDVELRCDPISGHTALYWYRQSLGQGLEFLIYFQGNSAPDKSGLPSDRFSAERTGGSVSTLTIQRTQQEDSAVYLCASSSTGASTDTQYFGPGTRLTVL.